The entry below describes one TCR beta chain. What it recognizes is unknown. The record originates from a study of vaccination effects on CD4 cells after COVID-19. Overall study results and limits: Vaccine- and infection-induced clones showed marked clonal contraction late following vaccination.

Germline V gene sequence: CDR1 SGHAT, CDR2 FQNNGV. The CDR3 contains 16 residues. V gave up 4 bases and J gave up 11 bases, with 25 bases separating them. Antigen-specific CD4+ T cells were expanded (with viral peptide pools) by the ViraFEST assay ahead of sequencing. When roughly eleven days of culture had elapsed, CD4+ T cells were isolated. Two-dose BNT162b2 or mRNA-1273 vaccination was given to participants. Among the vaccine recipients, none had a prior SARS-CoV-2 infection, and nucleocapsid antibodies were negative. Supplemented with around 9.8 IU/ml IL-2 and around 10 ug/ml peptides, roughly 2 million PBMC per well were kept in culture. Replacing half the medium with IL-2 medium was done on days 3 and 7. TCRdb's copy holds only in-frame clones and misses some; the assay was immunoSEQ multiplex PCR. The table includes some 68,000 clones, 80% to 85% detected once.

Material: CD4+ T cells from PBMCs cultured with HCoV-229E spike peptides, obtained after COVID-19 vaccination. The V call is TRBV11-2, the J call TRBJ2-3, with D perhaps assigned TRBD1 or TRBD2 (5 bases each). The receptor's source is a human donor who received a COVID-19 vaccine. CDR3 loop: CASSSPTNGASSGQYF. Here the CDR3 DNA reads TGTGCCAGCAGCTCCCCGACTAACGGGGCCTCTTCGGGGCAGTATTTT.